This TCR beta chain was captured by sequencing in a study of human T cells and chemical hapten exposure. Overall study: Doses of diphenylcyclopropenone went to the patients' scalps weekly throughout the roughly 22-week study. Application of 0.01% DPC to the upper back was done by patch test, with a reading at 6 days. It was small differences in pooled library volume that mainly caused per-sample TCR yields to vary.

This clonotype was recorded at least ten times. Its antigen is undetermined. Specified time point: patch test 1, 2 weeks after DPC sensitization. Treatment reported: therapeutic diphenylcyclopropenone sensitization with weekly scalp DPC. From the RACE reads, TCRdb called clonotypes with MiXCR, one entry per CDR3 protein. The sample includes some 340,000 distinct CDR3 sequences, around 7% of them seen just once. The V gene's germline CDR1 is LGHNA and CDR2 YSLEER. This CDR3 contains 16 residues. The ends lost 1 base at V and 4 bases at J; junction bases unmatched: 8. Overall study findings and caveats: Expanded TCRs created a significantly greater count of big CDR3 similarity clusters than controls did.

Source: whole blood, taken in connection with sensitization to the hapten diphenylcyclopropenone (DPC). This sequence originates from a woman aged 18-35 years with alopecia areata. Some clones in this sample may be carry-over from other donors' samples. The chain has TRBV4-3 and TRBJ2-3; TRBD2 aligns across 7 bases. CDR3 in amino acids: CASSQVLASGADTQYF. In DNA, the CDR3 is TGCGCCAGCAGCCAAGTACTAGCGAGCGGTGCAGATACGCAGTATTTT.